This TCR beta chain is drawn from a study of T cell repertoires in cytomegalovirus infection. About the research overall: HLA-C-restricted CMV epitopes, recently identified, and well-studied HLA-B-restricted ones were used by the study.

Germline assignment: CDR1 MNHNS and CDR2 SASEGT. The germline V and J ends were trimmed by 6 bases and 4 bases, with 21 bases remaining between them. The CDR3 length is 16 residues. From the reads, TCRdb called clonotypes with MiXCR, one entry per CDR3 protein. The sample has about 830,000 distinct CDR3 sequences; approximately 29% are singletons. Study-wide points: Using cumulative public TCR beta family frequency, the authors identified those who carried CMV together with the relevant HLA.

For this clonotype: As yet, its antigen is unknown.

The V gene is TRBV6-1, the J gene TRBJ1-2; TRBD1 is a possible D gene (5 bases). This receptor was obtained from a human donor in good health (CMV status not recorded). Some clones in this sample may be carry-over from other donors' samples. The sample was cultured CD8+ T cells from PBMCs, taken from culture after CMV antigen stimulation. CDR3 amino acids: CASSHTVGTPGYGYTF. CDR3 DNA sequence: TGTGCCAGCAGCCACACGGTGGGGACTCCTGGCTATGGCTACACCTTC.